A single sample gave rise to the 24 T cell receptor beta chains below, sequenced in a study of OX40 agonist ivuxolimab in advanced cancers. The assay was immunoSEQ multiplex PCR, and TCRdb's table has in-frame clones only and misses some. Of around 97,000 clones in the sample, roughly nine tenths were seen once. This specimen consisted of CD4+ or CD8+ T cells sorted from blood, obtained in a trial of the OX40 agonist ivuxolimab. The receptor source for this set is an adult with an advanced solid tumor such as melanoma, head and neck, liver or kidney cancer.

This CDR3 reads CASSRTGGAKLDGYTF. In DNA, the CDR3 is TGTGCCAGCAGCCGGACAGGGGGCGCGAAGCTAGATGGCTACACCTTC. The chain uses TRBV13 and TRBJ1-2; 11 nucleotides match TRBD1. The V gene end was trimmed by 5 bases and the J gene end by 6 bases; junction bases not matched to a gene: 11. The CDR3 consists of 16 residues. Germline V lookup: CDR1 PRHDT, CDR2 FYEKMQ (reference sequence).

The chain recombines TRBV5-1 with TRBJ1-3, with 10 bases identical to TRBD1. Losses at the gene ends were 4 bases for V and 9 bases for J; bases not matched to a gene: 16. Germline CDR1 and CDR2: SGHRS and YFSETQ. The CDR3 loop spans 17 amino acids. The CDR3 DNA reads TGCGCCAGCAGCCTGGGACAGGGGACCTTCCAAGAAGGCACCATATATTTT. It is translated as CASSLGQGTFQEGTIYF. The full variable domain, completed using reference TRBV5-1 and TRBJ1-3, is KAGVTQTPRYLIKTRGQQVTLSCSPISGHRSVSWYQQTPGQGLQFLFEYFSETQRNKGNFPGRFSGRQFSNSRSEMNVSTLELGDSALYLCASSLGQGTFQEGTIYFGEGSWLTVV.

The CDR3 bases are TGTGCCAGCAGCCGCGATGAAGTGAACACTGAAGCTTTCTTT. It is translated as CASSRDEVNTEAFF. The chain uses TRBV11-2 and TRBJ1-1; D uncertain. Germline V gives CDR1 SGHAT, CDR2 FQNNGV. V was clipped by 5 bases and J by 0 bases, with 10 bases between them. The CDR3 loop spans 14 amino acids.

The CDR3 coding sequence is TGTGCCAGCAAAGCGGGGGCTAGCACAGATACGCAGTATTTT. This translates into CASKAGASTDTQYF. The V call is TRBV9, the J call TRBJ2-3; 8 bases match TRBD2. The CDR3 covers 14 residues. Germline V gene data show CDR1 as SGDLS and CDR2 as YYNGEE. Trimming took 6 bases from V and 0 from J; bases not matched to a gene: 3.

The chain joins TRBV2 to TRBJ1-2; 7 bases line up with TRBD1. J gave up 8 bases and V 7 bases, and 10 bases lay outside the gene matches. The CDR3 contains 13 residues. The V gene's germline CDR1 is SNHLY and CDR2 FYNNEI. The CDR3 here is CASILDRVFGYTF. In nucleotides, the CDR3 is TGTGCCAGCATTCTCGACAGGGTTTTCGGCTACACCTTC.

This rearrangement joins TRBV6-5 to TRBJ2-3; TRBD1 matches at 10 bases. CDR1 and CDR2 (germline): MNHEY, SVGAGI. The CDR3 totals 14 residues. V shed 7 bases, J shed 2 bases, and the junction held 3 bases outside the gene matches. The CDR3 sequence: CASTGTGVTDTQYF. DNA of the CDR3: TGTGCCAGCACCGGGACAGGGGTCACAGATACGCAGTATTTT.

The genes are TRBV30 and TRBJ1-6; 10 positions match TRBD1. The CDR3 is made up of 15 amino acids. Germline V lookup: CDR1 GTSNPN, CDR2 SVGIG (reference sequence). V gave up 4 bases and J gave up 7 bases; unmatched junction bases: 7. The CDR3 DNA sequence: TGTGCCTGGAAGATATCGACAGGGGGCAATTCACCCCTCCACTTT. Translation gives CAWKISTGGNSPLHF.

The table lists this clone with a count of one. The chain combines TRBV6-5 with TRBJ1-6; D is uncertain. V lost 0 bases to trimming and J lost 4 bases, with 7 bases between them. The CDR3 spans 15 residues. CDR1 is MNHEY, CDR2 SVGAGI, per germline. The CDR3, as DNA: TGTGCCAGCAGTTACTCGTGGCAGTATAATTCACCCCTCCACTTT. This gives the protein CASSYSWQYNSPLHF.

This clone was seen only a few times. The chain couples TRBV14 to TRBJ2-1; D may correspond to TRBD1 or TRBD2 (6 bases each). Germline V lookup: CDR1 SGHDN, CDR2 FVKESK. Trimming took 0 bases from V and 10 from J, leaving 13 bases between them. This CDR3 region has 14 residues. CDR3 in amino acids: CASSQDWGAGEQFF. CDR3 DNA: TGTGCCAGCAGCCAAGATTGGGGGGCGGGGGAGCAGTTCTTC.

A single count supports this clone. This rearrangement joins TRBV7-8 to TRBJ2-5; 8 nucleotides line up with TRBD1. The CDR3 runs 13 residues. V gave up 5 bases and J gave up 5 bases; unmatched junction bases: 4. The V gene's germline CDR1 is SGHVS and CDR2 FQNEAQ. The CDR3 protein is CASSRTGWETQYF. The CDR3 nucleotides are TGTGCCAGCAGCCGGACAGGGTGGGAGACCCAGTACTTC.

The chain uses TRBV5-6 and TRBJ2-7; TRBD1 matches at 8 bases. CDR3 size: 13 residues. Germline lookup yields CDR1 SGHDT and CDR2 YYEEEE. The ends lost 5 bases at V and 7 bases at J; junction bases unmatched: 8. The CDR3 DNA follows: TGTGCCAGCAGATATGGACAGGGTTCGGAGCAGTACTTC. It translates to CASRYGQGSEQYF.

The chain has TRBV5-1 and TRBJ2-1; 12 bases fit TRBD2. There are 14 residues in the CDR3. From germline, CDR1 is SGHRS and CDR2 YFSETQ. V dropped 1 base and J dropped 8; count of bases not matched to a gene: 1. CDR3 sequence (DNA): TGCGCCAGCAGCTTGTCTAGCGGGGGGGATGAGCAGTTCTTC. Amino acid sequence: CASSLSSGGDEQFF.

The gene calls are TRBV2 and TRBJ2-7, with D possibly being TRBD1 (5 bases). The CDR3 is made up of 11 amino acids. Germline V gene sequence: CDR1 SNHLY, CDR2 FYNNEI. Trimming removed 10 bases from V and 3 bases from J, with 10 bases in between. The CDR3 sequence is CATEGVYEQYF. Written as DNA, the CDR3 is TGTGCCACCGAAGGGGTCTACGAGCAGTACTTC.

The rearrangement joins TRBV7-8 to TRBJ1-2; 7 bases agree with TRBD1. The V and J ends lost 4 bases and 5 bases, in that order; junction bases with no gene match: 4. The CDR3 runs to 13 residues. Germline V gene lookup returns CDR1 SGHVS and CDR2 FQNEAQ. CDR3 residues: CASSSGQDYGYTF. As DNA, the CDR3 is TGTGCCAGCAGCTCCGGACAGGATTATGGCTACACCTTC.

This chain uses TRBV2 with TRBJ2-5; D gene unclear. Trimming cost V 0 bases and J 9 bases, with 17 bases left between them. The CDR3 is 15 amino acids. The germline V gene has CDR1 SNHLY and CDR2 FYNNEI. In nucleotides, the CDR3 is TGTGCCAGCAGTGAAGCGCTAGGCCGTTCCGAGCCCCAGTACTTC. Translating gives CASSEALGRSEPQYF. The full variable domain, in which reference TRBV2 and TRBJ2-5 provide the parts outside the CDR3, is EPEVTQTPSHQVTQMGQEVILRCVPISNHLYFYWYRQILGQKVEFLVSFYNNEISEKSEIFDDQFSVERPDGSNFTLKIRSTKLEDSAMYFCASSEALGRSEPQYFGPGTRLLVL.

V gene TRBV7-2 combines with J gene TRBJ1-1; D gene unclear. V was trimmed by 1 base and J by 0 bases, leaving 6 bases between them. The CDR3 has 14 residues. The V gene's germline CDR1 is SGHTA and CDR2 FQGNSA. In DNA, the CDR3 is TGTGCCAGCAGCTTAGGTTCGGTGAACACTGAAGCTTTCTTT. This gives the protein CASSLGSVNTEAFF.

The CDR3 loop reads CATSPTSYEQFF. The CDR3 DNA follows: TGTGCCACCTCGCCTACTAGCTATGAGCAGTTCTTC. The V call is TRBV10-3, the J call TRBJ2-1, with D tentatively TRBD2 (6 bases). Germline values: CDR1 ENHRY, CDR2 SYGVKD. This CDR3 contains 12 residues. Trimming took 10 bases from V and 8 from J, leaving 15 bases between them.

The chain recombines TRBV14 with TRBJ1-2, with 12 bases that match TRBD1. The CDR3 sequence is 15 residues long. Germline V gives CDR1 SGHDN, CDR2 FVKESK. The junction had 10 bases not matched to a gene; V was cut back by 6 bases and J by 8 bases. CDR3 residues: CASRAGTGGAGGYTF. CDR3 in DNA: TGTGCCAGCAGAGCCGGGACAGGGGGCGCAGGCGGCTACACCTTC.

The sample holds a few counts of this clone. The V and J genes are TRBV25-1 and TRBJ1-1; D uncertain. Per the germline V gene, CDR1 is MGHDK and CDR2 is SYGVNS. The germline V and J ends were trimmed by 1 base and 0 bases, with 3 bases remaining between them. The CDR3 is made up of 13 amino acids. The CDR3 DNA sequence: TGTGCCAGCAGTGAATTTTTGAACACTGAAGCTTTCTTT. This sequence encodes CASSEFLNTEAFF.

This chain joins TRBV9 and TRBJ1-2; D is unresolved. Trimming removed 0 bases from V and 0 bases from J, with 6 bases in between. Germline assignment: CDR1 SGDLS and CDR2 YYNGEE. There are 14 residues in the CDR3. In nucleotides, the CDR3 is TGTGCCAGCAGCGTAGGATCGACTAACTATGGCTACACCTTC. Residues: CASSVGSTNYGYTF.

The chain employs TRBV27 and TRBJ2-1; 7 bases line up with TRBD1. V shed 3 bases, J shed 5 bases, and the junction held 13 bases outside the gene matches. This CDR3 is 17 amino acids long. CDR1 and CDR2 from the germline V gene are MNHEY and SMNVEV (reference sequence). The CDR3 nucleotides are TGTGCCAGCAGTTTCACCGACAGGGCGAAATCAAACAATGAGCAGTTCTTC. This gives the protein CASSFTDRAKSNNEQFF.

V and J are TRBV9 and TRBJ1-1; D possibly corresponds to TRBD1 (5 bases). Trimming removed 0 bases from V and 5 bases from J, with 8 bases in between. The length of the CDR3 is 13 residues. Per germline, CDR1 SGDLS and CDR2 YYNGEE. In nucleotides, the CDR3 is TGTGCCAGCAGCGTAGAGAGGGGAACTGAAGCTTTCTTT. This encodes CASSVERGTEAFF.

V usage is TRBV4-1 and J usage is TRBJ1-5; the match to TRBD1 covers 7 bases. The CDR3 is made up of 15 amino acids. CDR1 and CDR2 (germline): MGHRA, YSYEKL. With V trimmed by 1 base and J by 7 bases, 7 bases remained unmatched. CDR3: CASSQVDQGEQPQHF. The CDR3 region has the DNA TGCGCCAGCAGCCAAGTGGATCAGGGGGAACAGCCCCAGCATTTT.

In its sample, this clone was seen once. V is TRBV6-1 and J is TRBJ1-5, with D maybe TRBD1 (6 bases). Trimming took off 8 bases at V and 6 bases at J, with 11 bases between the two ends. CDR3 length: 12 amino acids. The germline V gene has CDR1 MNHNS and CDR2 SASEGT. This CDR3 reads CASQQGPQPQHF. As DNA, the CDR3 is TGTGCCAGCCAGCAGGGGCCTCAGCCCCAGCATTTT.